Reported below is one TCR beta chain. This record belongs to a study of technical replicates of blood from four donors. Trimming removed 5 bases from V and 3 bases from J, with 19 bases in between. The germline gives CDR1 SEHNR, CDR2 FQNEAQ (reference sequence). The CDR3 loop spans 16 amino acids. Method: immunoSEQ multiplex PCR; TCRdb's copy keeps in-frame clones and lacks some. In the table there are about 76,000 clones, nearly 98% of which are singletons. The chain links TRBV7-9 to TRBJ2-5, with D possibly matching TRBD2 (6 bases). The sequence was obtained from a human donor in good health. The sample taken for sequencing was T cells isolated from PBMCs. The CDR3 nucleotides are TGTGCCAGCAGCCCTCGGAAGGGTGGGGAGGAAGAGACCCAGTACTTC. It codes for CASSPRKGGEEETQYF.